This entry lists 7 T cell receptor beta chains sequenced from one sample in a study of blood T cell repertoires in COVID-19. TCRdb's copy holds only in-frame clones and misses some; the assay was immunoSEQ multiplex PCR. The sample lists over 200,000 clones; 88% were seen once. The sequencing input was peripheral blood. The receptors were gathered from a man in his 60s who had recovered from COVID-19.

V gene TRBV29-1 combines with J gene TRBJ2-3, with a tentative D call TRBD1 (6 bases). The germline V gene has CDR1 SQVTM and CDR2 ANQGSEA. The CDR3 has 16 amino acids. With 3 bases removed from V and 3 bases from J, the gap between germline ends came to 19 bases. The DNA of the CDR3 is TGCAGCGTTGAGGGTGGACAGCGACTCGTAACAGATACGCAGTATTTT. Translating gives CSVEGGQRLVTDTQYF.

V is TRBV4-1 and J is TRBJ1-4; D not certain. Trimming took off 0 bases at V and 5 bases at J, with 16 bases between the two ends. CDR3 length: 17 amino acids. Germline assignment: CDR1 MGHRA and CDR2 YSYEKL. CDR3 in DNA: TGCGCCAGCAGCCAAGAGGGTATGTTCAGGAACAATGAAAAACTGTTTTTT. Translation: CASSQEGMFRNNEKLFF.

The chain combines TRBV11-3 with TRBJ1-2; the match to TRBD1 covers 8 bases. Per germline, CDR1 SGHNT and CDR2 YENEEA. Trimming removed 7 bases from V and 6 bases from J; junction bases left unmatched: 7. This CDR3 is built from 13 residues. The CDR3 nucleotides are TGTGCCAGCACCGGACAGGGCGTGGATGGCTACACCTTC. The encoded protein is CASTGQGVDGYTF.

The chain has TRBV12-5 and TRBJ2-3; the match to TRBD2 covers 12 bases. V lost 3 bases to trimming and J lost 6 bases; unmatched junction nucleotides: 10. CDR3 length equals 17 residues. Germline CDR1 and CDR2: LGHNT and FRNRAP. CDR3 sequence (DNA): TGTGCTAGTGGTTTATCTAGCGGGGGGGCGGTTTTGGATACGCAGTATTTT. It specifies CASGLSSGGAVLDTQYF.

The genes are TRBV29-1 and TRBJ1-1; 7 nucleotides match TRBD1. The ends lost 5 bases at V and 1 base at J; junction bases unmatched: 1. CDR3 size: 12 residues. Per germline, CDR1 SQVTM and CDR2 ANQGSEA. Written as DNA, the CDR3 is TGCAGCGTTAGGACAGGGAACACTGAAGCTTTCTTT. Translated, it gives CSVRTGNTEAFF.

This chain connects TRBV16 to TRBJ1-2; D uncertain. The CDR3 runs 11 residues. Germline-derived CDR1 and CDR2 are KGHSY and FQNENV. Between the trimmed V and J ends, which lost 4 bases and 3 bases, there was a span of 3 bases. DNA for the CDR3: TGTGCCAGCAGCCGCGACTATGGCTACACCTTC. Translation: CASSRDYGYTF.

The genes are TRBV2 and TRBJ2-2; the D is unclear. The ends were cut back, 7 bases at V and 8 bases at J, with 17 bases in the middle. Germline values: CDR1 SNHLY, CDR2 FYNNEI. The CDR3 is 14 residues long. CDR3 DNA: TGTGCCAGCAATTCGGAGATACGCGTGGGGGAGCTGTTTTTT. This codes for CASNSEIRVGELFF. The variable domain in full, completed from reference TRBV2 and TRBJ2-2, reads EPEVTQTPSHQVTQMGQEVILRCVPISNHLYFYWYRQILGQKVEFLVSFYNNEISEKSEIFDDQFSVERPDGSNFTLKIRSTKLEDSAMYFCASNSEIRVGELFFGEGSRLTVL.